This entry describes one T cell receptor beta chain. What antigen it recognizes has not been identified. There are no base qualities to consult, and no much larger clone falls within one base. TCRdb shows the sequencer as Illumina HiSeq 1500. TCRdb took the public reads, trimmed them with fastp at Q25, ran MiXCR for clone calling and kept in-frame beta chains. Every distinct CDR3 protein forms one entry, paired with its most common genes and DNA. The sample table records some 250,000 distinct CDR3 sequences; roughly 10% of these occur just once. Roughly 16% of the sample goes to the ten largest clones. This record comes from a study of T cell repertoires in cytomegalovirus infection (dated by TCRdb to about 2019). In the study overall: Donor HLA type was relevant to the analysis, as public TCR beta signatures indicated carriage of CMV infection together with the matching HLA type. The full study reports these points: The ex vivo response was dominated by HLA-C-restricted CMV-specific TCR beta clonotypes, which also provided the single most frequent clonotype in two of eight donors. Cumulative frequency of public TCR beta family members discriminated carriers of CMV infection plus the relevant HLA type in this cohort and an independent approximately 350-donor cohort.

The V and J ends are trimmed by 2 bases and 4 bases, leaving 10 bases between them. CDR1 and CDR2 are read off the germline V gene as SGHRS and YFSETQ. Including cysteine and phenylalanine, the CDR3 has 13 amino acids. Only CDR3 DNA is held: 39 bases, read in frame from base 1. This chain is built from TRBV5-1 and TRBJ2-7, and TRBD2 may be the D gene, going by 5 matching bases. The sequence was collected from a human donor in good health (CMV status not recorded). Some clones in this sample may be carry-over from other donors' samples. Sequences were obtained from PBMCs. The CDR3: CASSFEGWYEQYF. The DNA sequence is TGCGCCAGCAGCTTTGAGGGATGGTACGAGCAGTACTTC.